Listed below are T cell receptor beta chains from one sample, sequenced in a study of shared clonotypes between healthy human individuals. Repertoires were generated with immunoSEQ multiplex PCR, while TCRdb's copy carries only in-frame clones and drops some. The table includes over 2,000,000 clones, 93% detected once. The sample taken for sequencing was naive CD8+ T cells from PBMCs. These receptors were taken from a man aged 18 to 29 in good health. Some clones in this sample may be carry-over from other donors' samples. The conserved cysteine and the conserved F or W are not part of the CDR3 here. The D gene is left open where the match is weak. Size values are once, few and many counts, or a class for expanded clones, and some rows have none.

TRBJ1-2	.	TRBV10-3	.	AISEYIADSNYGYT
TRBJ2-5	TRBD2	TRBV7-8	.	ASSPGVAGGETQY
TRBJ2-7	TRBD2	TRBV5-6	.	ASSQRHRQTSGSYEQY
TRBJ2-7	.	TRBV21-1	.	ASSKAPAGGPYEQY
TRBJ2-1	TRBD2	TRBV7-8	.	ASSLGWRREGTYNEQF
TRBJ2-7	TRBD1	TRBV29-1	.	SVEKGGSEQY
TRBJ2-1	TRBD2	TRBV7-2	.	ASSRGTSGRDEQF
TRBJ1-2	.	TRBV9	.	ASSVAVYPSGAYGYT
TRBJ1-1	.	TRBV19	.	ASSPRGILNTEAF
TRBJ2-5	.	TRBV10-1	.	ASSELRSETQY
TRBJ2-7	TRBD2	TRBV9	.	ASSVGLADAYEQY
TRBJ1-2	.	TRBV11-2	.	ASSLGTSGYGYT
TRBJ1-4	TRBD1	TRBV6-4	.	ASSEGQGINEKLF
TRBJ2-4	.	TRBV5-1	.	ASMGEENIQY
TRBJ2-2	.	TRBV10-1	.	ASNSGTSAGELF
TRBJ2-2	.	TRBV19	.	AIQNTGELF
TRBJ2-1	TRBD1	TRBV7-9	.	ASSPSDRGSNYEQF
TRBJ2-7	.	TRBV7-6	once	ASSFGSQYEQY
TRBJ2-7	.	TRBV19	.	ASEEGWSGEQY
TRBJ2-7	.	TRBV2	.	ASGGMVHEQY
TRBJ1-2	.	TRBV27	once	ASSPRGSLRYGYT
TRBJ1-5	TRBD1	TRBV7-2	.	ASSAAGQGVLSNQPQH
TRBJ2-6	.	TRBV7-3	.	ASSLPRAGANVLT
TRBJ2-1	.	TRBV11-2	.	ASSVTENEQF
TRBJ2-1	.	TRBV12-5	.	ASGFGSSYNEQF
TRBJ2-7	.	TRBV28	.	ASSLSVGAYEQY
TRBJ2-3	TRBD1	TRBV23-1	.	ASSQSNGTGTTDTQY
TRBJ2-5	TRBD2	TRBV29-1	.	SVEFPQPREETQY
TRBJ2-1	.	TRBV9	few	ASSVVPSQEEQF
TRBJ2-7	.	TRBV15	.	ATSRGETYEQY